What follows are 18 T cell receptor beta chains derived from one specimen sequenced in a study of CD4 T cells in relation to SARS-CoV-2 and coronaviruses (dated by TCRdb to the early 2020s). These receptors have no known antigen. The library came from the immunoSEQ multiplex PCR assay. TCRdb retrieved this table from immuneACCESS and kept in-frame rearrangements only. Not all clones are present; in checked studies, unresolved V genes account for under half, and no reason is known for the remainder. This sample comprises approximately 20,000 clones, 74% of them detected only once. The leading ten clones occupy over 10% of the sample. CD4+ T cells from unexposed donors were collected before the COVID-19 pandemic (2011-2018). Following 10 days of culture, the EasySep CD4+ T cell isolation kit was used to isolate CD4+ T cells. The sequencing input was CD4+ T cells from PBMCs, cultured in vitro. Receptors were obtained from a human donor in good health.

The chain carries TRBV6-1 and TRBJ1-2; TRBD1 is a possible D gene (6 bases). The CDR3 is 14 amino acids. Germline loops: CDR1 MNHNS, CDR2 SASEGT. V was cut by 1 base and J by 4 bases, with 10 bases left in between. CDR3 region: CASSEGVQGYGYTF. Written as DNA, the CDR3 is TGTGCCAGCAGTGAAGGAGTACAGGGCTATGGCTACACCTTC.

J is TRBJ1-6 and V is TRBV12-3 or TRBV12-4; unclear D gene. This CDR3 comprises 13 residues. The V gene lost 2 bases and the J gene lost 13 bases, with 12 bases spanning the gap. The DNA of the CDR3 is TGTGCCAGCAGTTTAAAGGGCACCCCCCCCCTCCACTTT. Amino acid sequence: CASSLKGTPPLHF.

The J gene is TRBJ1-5, the V gene TRBV20-1; D gene ambiguous. CDR3 length: 12 amino acids. Trimming pared 3 bases from V and 11 bases from J, leaving 14 bases between. Per the germline V gene, CDR1 is DFQATT and CDR2 is SNEGSKA (reference sequence). The CDR3, as DNA: TGCAGTGCTAGTTGGGCCGAAGGAACCCAGCATTTT. This codes for CSASWAEGTQHF.

This chain connects TRBV19 to TRBJ1-3; 11 bases fit TRBD1. With V trimmed by 3 bases and J by 4 bases, 8 bases remained unmatched. Germline CDR1 reads LNHDA; CDR2 reads SQIVND (reference sequence). There are 17 residues in the CDR3. CDR3 bases: TGTGCCAGTAGTATGAGGACAGGGGGCTCATCCGGAAACACCATATATTTT. Its protein product is CASSMRTGGSSGNTIYF.

This chain uses TRBV4-2 with TRBJ2-7; maybe TRBD2 (5 bases). CDR1 is LGHNA, CDR2 YNFKEQ, per germline. V was shortened by 0 bases and J by 0 bases, with 9 bases between the two germline ends. This CDR3 has 15 amino acids. The CDR3, as DNA: TGTGCCAGCAGCCAAGATCGAGGGTTCTCCTACGAGCAGTACTTC. As protein: CASSQDRGFSYEQYF.

This clone came up a few times. The sample contains more than one DNA sequence encoding this CDR3. This chain joins TRBV5-5 and TRBJ2-7; tentatively, D is TRBD2 (5 bases). CDR3 length: 14 residues. Germline CDR1 is SGHKS and CDR2 is YYEKEE (reference sequence). Trimming removed 0 bases from V and 0 bases from J, with 7 bases in between. This CDR3 reads CASSLVGNSYEQYF. CDR3 nucleotides: TGTGCCAGCAGCTTGGTCGGGAACTCCTACGAGCAGTACTTC.

This clone was seen a handful of times. V usage is TRBV2 and J usage is TRBJ2-1, with 7 bases that match TRBD1. The CDR3 has 13 amino acids. Losses at the gene ends were 5 bases for V and 6 bases for J; bases not matched to a gene: 4. Germline CDR1 SNHLY, CDR2 FYNNEI. As DNA, the CDR3 is TGTGCCAGCAGTCTGTCAGGGGGCAATGAGCAGTTCTTC. It is translated as CASSLSGGNEQFF.

This sequence joins TRBV24-1 and TRBJ2-5; 9 bases agree with TRBD2. The CDR3 contains 16 residues. The ends lost 6 bases at V and 5 bases at J; junction bases unmatched: 12. CDR1 is KGHDR and CDR2 is SFDVKD in the germline V gene. Written as DNA, the CDR3 is TGTGCCACCAGTAGTAGCGGGAGAGGGTATGCGGAGACCCAGTACTTC. This gives the protein CATSSSGRGYAETQYF.

This clone occurred a few times. The chain has TRBV28 and TRBJ2-3; the match to TRBD1 covers 7 bases. Germline values: CDR1 MDHEN, CDR2 SYDVKM. This CDR3 has 15 residues. V shed 5 bases and J 0 bases; nucleotides not matched to a gene: 5. DNA of the CDR3: TGTGCCAGCAGTCCGGACAGGCGCAGCACAGATACGCAGTATTTT. Its translation: CASSPDRRSTDTQYF.

V is TRBV5-1 and J is TRBJ2-7; TRBD2 agrees at 9 bases. J lost 4 bases, V lost 0 bases, and 2 bases had no gene match. The CDR3 totals 14 residues. Germline V gene lookup returns CDR1 SGHRS and CDR2 YFSETQ. The CDR3 nucleotides read TGCGCCAGCAGCTTGGATGCGGGAGGGTACGAGCAGTACTTC. Protein sequence: CASSLDAGGYEQYF.

This chain links TRBV6-5 with TRBJ1-3, with D possibly matching TRBD1 (6 bases). The germline gives CDR1 MNHEY, CDR2 SVGAGI. This CDR3 comprises 15 residues. The ends were cut back, 6 bases at V and 0 bases at J, with 12 bases in the middle. CDR3 protein: CASSRGQSSGNTIYF. CDR3 coding DNA: TGTGCCAGCAGCCGAGGACAGTCCTCTGGAAACACCATATATTTT.

This clone was seen a few times. This chain links TRBV30 with TRBJ1-5; unclear D gene. CDR3 length: 13 amino acids. Per the germline V gene, CDR1 is GTSNPN and CDR2 is SVGIG (reference sequence). Trimming stripped 2 bases from V and 3 bases from J, with 8 bases between. CDR3 in amino acids: CAWSLAYNQPQHF. CDR3 sequence (DNA): TGTGCCTGGAGTTTGGCCTACAATCAGCCCCAGCATTTT.

The V gene is TRBV5-1, the J gene TRBJ2-7, with TRBD1 as a possible D gene (6 bases). Trimming took off 4 bases at V and 6 bases at J, with 20 bases between the two ends. Germline-derived CDR1 and CDR2 are SGHRS and YFSETQ. The CDR3 covers 15 residues. CDR3 bases: TGCGCCAGCAGCGATACTCGGCGGACAGCGACCGAGCAGTACTTC. Encoded protein: CASSDTRRTATEQYF.

This clone was recorded only once. This chain joins TRBV27 and TRBJ2-7, with 9 bases that match TRBD2. The CDR3 spans 15 residues. Germline V gene sequence: CDR1 MNHEY, CDR2 SMNVEV (reference sequence). Trimming removed 6 bases from V and 3 bases from J; junction bases left unmatched: 9. This chain's CDR3 is CASRSKAGGHYEQYF. In nucleotides, the CDR3 is TGTGCCAGCAGATCGAAAGCGGGAGGCCACTACGAGCAGTACTTC.

V and J are TRBV11-3 and TRBJ2-1, with TRBD2 identical over 8 bases. The V gene's germline CDR1 is SGHNT and CDR2 YENEEA. The CDR3 is 15 amino acids. V was clipped by 5 bases and J by 2 bases; unmatched bases: 5. The chain's CDR3 is CASSPGTSPYNEQFF. As DNA, the CDR3 is TGTGCCAGCAGCCCAGGGACTAGTCCCTACAATGAGCAGTTCTTC.

This clone appeared a single time. The chain is built from TRBV7-8 and TRBJ2-3; D remains ambiguous. Per germline, CDR1 SGHVS and CDR2 FQNEAQ. The CDR3 is 14 residues long. Between the trimmed V and J ends, which lost 1 base and 2 bases, there was a span of 7 bases. The CDR3 nucleotides are TGTGCCAGCAGCTTAGAGGCTTCCACAGATACGCAGTATTTT. This encodes CASSLEASTDTQYF.

The CDR3 DNA sequence: TGTGCCAGTAGTACTAACCCTCCCGGGACTCCCAAGGCAGATACGCAGTATTTT. Translation: CASSTNPPGTPKADTQYF. The V call is TRBV19, the J call TRBJ2-3; perhaps TRBD2 as D (6 bases). The germline V and J ends were trimmed by 4 bases and 4 bases, with 24 bases remaining between them. CDR1 and CDR2 from the germline V gene are LNHDA and SQIVND (reference sequence). The CDR3 loop spans 18 amino acids.

The chain uses TRBV18 and TRBJ1-4; D is perhaps TRBD1 (5 bases). This CDR3 contains 13 residues. Germline CDR1 reads KGHSH; CDR2 reads LQKENI. Deletions cut 6 bases from V and 8 bases from J, with 13 bases between. In nucleotides, the CDR3 is TGTGCCAGCTCTCAAGGGCCAGGGGAAAAACTGTTTTTT. Residues: CASSQGPGEKLFF. The whole variable domain, remainder taken from reference TRBV18 and TRBJ1-4, is NAGVMQNPRHLVRRRGQEARLRCSPMKGHSHVYWYRQLPEEGLKFMVYLQKENIIDESGMPKERFSAEFPKEGPSILRIQQVVRGDSAAYFCASSQGPGEKLFFGSGTQLSVL.